The 27 T cell receptor beta chains listed next were all sequenced from one sample in a study of blood T cells in healthy people across ages. It was with a sample-barcoded 5' primer and a J-beta primer mix that a second PCR of roughly 7 to 12 cycles was run. From the 5' RACE reads, TCRdb called clonotypes with MiXCR, one entry per CDR3 protein. Among 1,300,000 or so distinct CDR3 sequences listed, approximately 63% were seen once. What was sequenced was blood. These receptors all come from a man aged 18 to 35 in good health.

This clonotype has more than one count but fewer than ten. The chain couples TRBV7-9 to TRBJ2-1, with 7 bases identical to TRBD1. The length of the CDR3 is 14 residues. Germline-derived CDR1 and CDR2 are SEHNR and FQNEAQ (reference sequence). Losses at the gene ends were 2 bases for V and 4 bases for J; bases not matched to a gene: 2. CDR3 amino acids: CASSLQGDYNEQFF. The CDR3 nucleotides read TGTGCCAGCAGCTTACAGGGGGATTACAATGAGCAGTTCTTC.

The chain recombines TRBV12-3 or TRBV12-4 with TRBJ2-7; no reliable D call. Deletions cut 6 bases from V and 5 bases from J, with 8 bases between. The CDR3 is made up of 11 amino acids. CDR3 nucleotides: TGTGCCAGCAGCTCTCTCCACGAGCAGTACTTC. It encodes CASSSLHEQYF.

The rearrangement links TRBV7-9 to TRBJ2-1, with TRBD1 as a possible D gene (6 bases). Trimming took off 6 bases at V and 0 bases at J, with 9 bases between the two ends. The CDR3 loop spans 14 amino acids. Per the germline V gene, CDR1 is SEHNR and CDR2 is FQNEAQ (reference sequence). In nucleotides, the CDR3 is TGTGCCAGCAGAAAGGACAGCTCCTACAATGAGCAGTTCTTC. Its protein product is CASRKDSSYNEQFF.

A single count supports this clonotype. V and J are TRBV6-1 and TRBJ2-2; D is perhaps TRBD1 (5 bases). This CDR3 has 16 amino acids. Germline lookup yields CDR1 MNHNS and CDR2 SASEGT. Trimming shortened V by 5 bases and J by 2 bases, and 15 bases separated the two germline ends. The chain's CDR3 is CASSPWGTENTGELFF. CDR3 sequence (DNA): TGTGCCAGCAGTCCTTGGGGCACGGAAAACACCGGGGAGCTGTTTTTT.

This sequence joins TRBV12-3 or TRBV12-4 and TRBJ2-7; 8 bases align to TRBD1. With V trimmed by 7 bases and J by 4 bases, 6 bases remained unmatched. CDR3 length: 13 amino acids. CDR3 DNA: TGTGCCAGCACCGGACAGGGAGGATACGAGCAGTACTTC. It encodes CASTGQGGYEQYF.

The chain recombines TRBV7-2 with TRBJ2-1; no clear D. Trimming took 0 bases from V and 0 from J, leaving 6 bases between them. CDR1 and CDR2 (germline): SGHTA, FQGNSA. The CDR3 spans 15 residues. In DNA, the CDR3 is TGTGCCAGCAGCTTAGCAGGTACCTCCTACAATGAGCAGTTCTTC. It codes for CASSLAGTSYNEQFF.

This clonotype was picked up a small number of times. The chain links TRBV6-2 or TRBV6-3 to TRBJ2-1; TRBD1 agrees at 10 bases. The V and J ends lost 6 bases and 9 bases, in that order; junction bases with no gene match: 8. The CDR3 runs to 14 residues. CDR1 and CDR2 (germline): MNHEY, SVGEGT. For the CDR3, the DNA is TGTGCCAGCAGCTTCGGGACAGGGGTCGGTGAGCAGTTCTTC. Translation: CASSFGTGVGEQFF.

V is TRBV4-3 and J is TRBJ1-4; D is undetermined. This CDR3 has 16 amino acids. V was clipped by 0 bases and J by 4 bases, with 12 bases between them. CDR1 is LGHNA, CDR2 YSLEER, per germline. The CDR3 DNA is TGCGCCAGCAGCCAAGATTGGAGTGAAAGTAATGAAAAACTGTTTTTT. Its protein product is CASSQDWSESNEKLFF.

This clonotype was counted a few times. The chain links TRBV20-1 to TRBJ2-7, with 9 bases identical to TRBD2. This CDR3 has 16 amino acids. The germline V gene encodes CDR1 DFQATT and CDR2 SNEGSKA (reference sequence). Trimming cost V 3 bases and J 6 bases; bases outside gene matches: 15. The CDR3 sequence: CSASDPGGGRAVEQYF. The DNA of the CDR3 is TGCAGTGCTAGCGATCCGGGGGGCGGGAGGGCCGTCGAGCAGTACTTC.

The sample holds a few counts of this clonotype. The rearrangement joins TRBV4-1 to TRBJ2-1; 10 bases match TRBD1. The CDR3 is made up of 17 amino acids. The V and J ends lost 4 bases and 7 bases, in that order; junction bases with no gene match: 13. Germline CDR1 and CDR2: MGHRA and YSYEKL. Here the CDR3 DNA reads TGCGCCAGCAGCCCAGTGTCCGGGACAGGGGTACCAAATGAGCAGTTCTTC. Protein sequence: CASSPVSGTGVPNEQFF.

The chain has TRBV28 and TRBJ2-3; D is perhaps TRBD1 or TRBD2 (5 bases each). The CDR3 covers 15 residues. In germline, CDR1 is MDHEN, CDR2 SYDVKM. V dropped 5 bases and J dropped 5 bases, with 17 bases sitting between them. CDR3 residues: CASSHRDGVRDTQYF. The CDR3 region has the DNA TGTGCCAGCAGTCACCGGGACGGAGTTAGAGATACGCAGTATTTT.

This clonotype came up once. Given a much more abundant clone one base away, this may be a read error. CDR3 in DNA: TGTGCCAGCAGTTACTTCGGGGAGCTGTTTTTT. It is translated as CASSYFGELFF. V is TRBV6-2 or TRBV6-3 and J is TRBJ2-2; no firm D call. This CDR3 contains 11 residues. Per germline, CDR1 MNHEY and CDR2 SVGEGT. With 1 base removed from V and 7 bases from J, the gap between germline ends came to 1 base.

This clonotype has only one observation. The chain recombines TRBV13 with TRBJ2-7, with D maybe TRBD1 (5 bases). The CDR3 consists of 15 residues. Trimming took off 5 bases at V and 1 base at J, with 15 bases between the two ends. The germline CDR1 and CDR2 sequences are PRHDT and FYEKMQ (reference sequence). CDR3 sequence (DNA): TGTGCCAGCAGCCACTCAGGGAAAGCGTCCTACGAGCAGTACTTC. Its translation: CASSHSGKASYEQYF.

This chain links TRBV20-1 with TRBJ2-7; weak D call: TRBD2 (5 bases). Germline V gives CDR1 DFQATT, CDR2 SNEGSKA (reference sequence). This CDR3 has 15 amino acids. V gave up 3 bases and J gave up 2 bases, with 17 bases separating them. The CDR3 DNA follows: TGCAGTGCTAGTGGTACCATTGAGGGTACCTACGAGCAGTACTTC. It translates to CSASGTIEGTYEQYF.

As for this clonotype: The conserved phenylalanine or tryptophan normally closing the CDR3 is absent here, so this likely arose from a read error. V usage is TRBV6-1 and J usage is TRBJ2-5, with D possibly being TRBD2 (5 bases). This CDR3 has 13 amino acids. The germline V and J ends were trimmed by 6 bases and 1 base, with 9 bases remaining between them. Germline V lookup: CDR1 MNHNS, CDR2 SASEGT. CDR3 region: CASSRTPQETQYL. CDR3 nucleotides: TGTGCCAGCAGCCGGACTCCCCAAGAGACCCAGTACTTA.

The rearrangement joins TRBV9 to TRBJ2-2, with 7 positions matching TRBD2. The CDR3 totals 16 residues. Unmatched junction bases numbered 8, after V lost 4 bases and J lost 2 bases. Germline values: CDR1 SGDLS, CDR2 YYNGEE. The CDR3 loop reads CASSTGLADNTGELFF. As DNA, the CDR3 is TGTGCCAGCAGCACTGGGCTAGCGGACAACACCGGGGAGCTGTTTTTT.

This clonotype was picked up a small number of times. Mismatch with germline at one junction end may stem from a read error. The chain combines TRBV5-1 with TRBJ2-2, with D perhaps matching TRBD2 (7 bases). CDR1 is SGHRS, CDR2 YFSETQ, per germline. CDR3 length: 16 amino acids. CDR3 protein: CASSLAAGANTGELFF. CDR3 bases: TGTGCCAGCAGTTTAGCGGCGGGGGCAAACACCGGGGAGCTGTTTTTT.

This chain uses TRBV25-1 with TRBJ1-4; 9 bases line up with TRBD1. Trimming cost V 4 bases and J 8 bases; bases outside gene matches: 8. Germline values: CDR1 MGHDK, CDR2 SYGVNS. The CDR3 covers 15 residues. CDR3 sequence: CASSGPGQGREKLFF. DNA for the CDR3: TGTGCCAGCAGTGGGCCCGGACAGGGGAGGGAAAAACTGTTTTTT.

The V gene is TRBV12-3 or TRBV12-4, the J gene TRBJ2-1; 10 bases agree with TRBD1. Trimming cost V 6 bases and J 0 bases; bases outside gene matches: 8. The CDR3 is 17 residues long. The CDR3, as DNA: TGTGCCAGCAGGTCCGGGACAGGGGCGATCTCCTACAATGAGCAGTTCTTC. Protein product: CASRSGTGAISYNEQFF.

This clonotype was counted many times. The chain employs TRBV25-1 and TRBJ2-7; D might be TRBD2 (6 bases). The germline V gene encodes CDR1 MGHDK and CDR2 SYGVNS. Trimming took 10 bases from V and 7 from J, leaving 20 bases between them. The CDR3 runs 13 residues. Here the CDR3 DNA reads TGTGCCACCCAGGGAGGCAGTTCCAGGGAGCAGTACTTC. Its translation: CATQGGSSREQYF.

This chain connects TRBV9 to TRBJ2-7, with 10 positions matching TRBD2. With 0 bases clipped from V and 3 bases from J, the junction kept 6 bases outside the gene matches. CDR1 and CDR2 from the germline V gene are SGDLS and YYNGEE. The CDR3 has 16 amino acids. The CDR3 loop is CASSVGTSGFNYEQYF. The CDR3, as DNA: TGTGCCAGCAGCGTAGGGACTAGCGGTTTCAACTACGAGCAGTACTTC.

Only one count was recorded for this clonotype. Since a much larger clone is just one base distant, this may be a read error. V is TRBV20-1 and J is TRBJ2-3; D is unresolved. The CDR3 runs to 14 residues. V gave up 0 bases and J gave up 2 bases, with 9 bases separating them. Germline values: CDR1 DFQATT, CDR2 SNEGSKA (reference sequence). The CDR3 coding sequence is TGCAGTGCTAGAGACGACCGAAACACAGATACGCAGTATTTT. This gives the protein CSARDDRNTDTQYF.

J is TRBJ1-2 and V is TRBV7-9, with D uncertain. CDR3 size: 12 residues. Trimming left V 10 bases short and J 4 bases short, with 13 bases between. CDR1 is SEHNR, CDR2 FQNEAQ, per germline (reference sequence). The CDR3 reads CATRGGLYGYTF. The CDR3 coding sequence is TGTGCCACTCGAGGAGGCCTCTATGGCTACACCTTC.

This clonotype was seen only a few times. The chain has TRBV6-5 and TRBJ2-3, with 8 bases matching TRBD1. J lost 3 bases, V lost 6 bases, and 11 bases had no gene match. Germline CDR1 is MNHEY and CDR2 is SVGAGI. The CDR3 has 16 residues. The CDR3 loop is CASSRQGNIFTDTQYF. In nucleotides, the CDR3 is TGTGCCAGCAGCAGACAGGGGAATATTTTTACAGATACGCAGTATTTT.

The chain recombines TRBV29-1 with TRBJ2-1; 8 nucleotides match TRBD2. Germline CDR1 and CDR2: SQVTM and ANQGSEA. This CDR3 has 12 residues. J gave up 8 bases and V 6 bases, and 6 bases lay outside the gene matches. The CDR3 DNA sequence: TGCAGCGTATTTACGGGGGGGTATGAGCAGTTCTTC. This gives the protein CSVFTGGYEQFF.

The CDR3, as DNA: TGCAGTGCTTCGGACGGGAGCAATGAGCAGTTCTTC. It translates to CSASDGSNEQFF. The chain recombines TRBV20-1 with TRBJ2-1; weak D call: TRBD2 (6 bases). V was clipped by 5 bases and J by 6 bases, with 11 bases between them. The CDR3 totals 12 residues. Per germline, CDR1 DFQATT and CDR2 SNEGSKA (reference sequence).

This clonotype was seen only a few times. The chain couples TRBV10-3 to TRBJ2-3; no clear D gene. The CDR3 consists of 15 residues. The V end lost 3 bases, the J end lost 0 bases, and 10 bases lay between the germline ends. CDR1 is ENHRY, CDR2 SYGVKD, per germline. In DNA, the CDR3 is TGTGCCATCAGTGATCTGACATCTAGCACAGATACGCAGTATTTT. Translated, it gives CAISDLTSSTDTQYF.